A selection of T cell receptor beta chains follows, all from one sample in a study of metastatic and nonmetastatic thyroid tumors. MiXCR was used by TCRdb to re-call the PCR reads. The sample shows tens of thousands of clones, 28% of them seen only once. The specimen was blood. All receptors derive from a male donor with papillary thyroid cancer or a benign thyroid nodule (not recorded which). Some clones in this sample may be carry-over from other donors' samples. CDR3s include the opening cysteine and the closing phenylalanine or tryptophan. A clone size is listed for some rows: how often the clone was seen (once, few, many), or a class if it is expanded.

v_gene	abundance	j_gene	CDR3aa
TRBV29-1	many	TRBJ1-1	CSAVVNTEAFF
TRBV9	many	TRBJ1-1	CASSSARDYGIAFF
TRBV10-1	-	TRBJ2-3	CASSKEDTQYF
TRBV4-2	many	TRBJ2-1	CASSQSGSSYNEQFF
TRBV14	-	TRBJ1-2	CASSLYLKDGYTF
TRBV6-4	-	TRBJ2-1	CASSAGAYNEQFF
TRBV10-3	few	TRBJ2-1	CAISESTSGRKGEQFF
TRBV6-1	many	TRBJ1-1	CASSEAAGEGTEAFF
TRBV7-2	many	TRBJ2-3	CASSQYTDTQYF
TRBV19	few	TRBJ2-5	CASSTGEGETQYF
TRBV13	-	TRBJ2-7	CASSPRDRSYEQYF
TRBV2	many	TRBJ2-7	CASSDGSTYEQYF
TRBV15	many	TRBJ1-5	CATSRARGVRTNQPQHF
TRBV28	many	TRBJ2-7	CASSWDRHEQYF
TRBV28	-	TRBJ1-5	CASRPLEGGERQPQHF
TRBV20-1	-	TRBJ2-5	CSAATRQGLYF
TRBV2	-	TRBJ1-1	CASRRVGGTEAFF
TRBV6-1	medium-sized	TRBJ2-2	CASSPFDRNTGELFF
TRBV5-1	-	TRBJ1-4	CASRPGGGDEKLFF
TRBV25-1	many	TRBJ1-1	CASASGGTEAFF
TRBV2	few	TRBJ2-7	CASRKLSYEQYF
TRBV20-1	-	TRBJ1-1	CSARDLGLGDTEAFF
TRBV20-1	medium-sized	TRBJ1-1	CSARGSGGTEAFF
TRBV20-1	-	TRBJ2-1	CSARIGTSGDYNEQFF
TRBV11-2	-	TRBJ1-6	CASSLQETGTPYNWSPLHF
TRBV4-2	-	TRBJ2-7	CASSQEAGARSYEQYF
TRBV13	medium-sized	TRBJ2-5	CASSLGLRSGVWETQYF
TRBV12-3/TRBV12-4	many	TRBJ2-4	CASSFMQAGDQYF
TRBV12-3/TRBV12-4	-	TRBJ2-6	CASSRAANVLTF
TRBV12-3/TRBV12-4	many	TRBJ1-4	CASSFIGSEKLFF
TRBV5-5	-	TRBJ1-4	CASSYSGGSTNEKLFF
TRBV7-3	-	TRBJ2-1	CASSLNSYNEQFF
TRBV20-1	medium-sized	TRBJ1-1	CSASDPGGRGNTEAFF
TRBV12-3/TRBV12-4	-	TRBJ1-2	CASSHSGAPSYGYTF
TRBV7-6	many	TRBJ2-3	CASSLGTDTQYF